The rows below give T cell receptor beta chains drawn from one sample of a study of blood T cell repertoires in COVID-19. The data were produced by immunoSEQ multiplex PCR, yet TCRdb's version contains in-frame clones alone and is incomplete. The data show approximately 240,000 clones, roughly four fifths seen once. The sample comprised PBMCs or T cells enriched from blood (not recorded which). These receptors all come from a woman aged 40 to 50 with acute COVID-19. Both conserved end residues are part of each CDR3. Each record gives: J gene, V gene, D gene, clone size, CDR3 protein, CDR3 DNA. D genes are given only for firm matches. A row's size may be missing; if present it is once, few, many or a size class.

>TRBJ2-2|TRBV11-3|-|once
CASSPTRSTGELFF
TGTGCCAGCAGCCCGACTCGGAGTACCGGGGAGCTGTTTTTT
>TRBJ2-1|TRBV19|TRBD2|-
CASRVSGGYNEQFF
TGTGCCAGTAGGGTTAGCGGGGGTTACAATGAGCAGTTCTTC
>TRBJ1-1|TRBV9|TRBD1|few
CASSLRTGFGEAFF
TGTGCCAGCAGCTTAAGGACAGGGTTCGGTGAAGCTTTCTTT
>TRBJ1-2|TRBV18|-|-
CASSQAGGTGGYTF
TGTGCCAGCTCACAAGCCGGAGGGACGGGCGGCTACACCTTC
>TRBJ2-1|TRBV7-8|-|-
CASSSLGATQGSWNEQFF
TGTGCCAGCAGCTCATTAGGAGCGACACAGGGTTCATGGAATGAGCAGTTCTTC
>TRBJ2-7|TRBV4-2|-|-
CASSQGRGEEYEQYF
TGTGCCAGCAGCCAAGGCAGGGGAGAGGAGTACGAGCAGTACTTC
>TRBJ1-5|TRBV27|TRBD1|-
CASSMLGTGGNQPQHF
TGTGCCAGCAGTATGCTAGGGACAGGGGGCAATCAGCCCCAGCATTTT
>TRBJ1-5|TRBV23-1|-|-
CASSSASPQHF
TGCGCCAGCAGTTCCGCGAGTCCCCAGCATTTT
>TRBJ2-4|TRBV5-1|TRBD2|few
CASSLSGGDYKNIQYF
TGCGCCAGCAGCTTGTCCGGGGGGGATTATAAAAACATTCAGTACTTC
>TRBJ2-5|TRBV18|-|-
CASSRGGETQYF
TGTGCCAGCTCCCGGGGAGGAGAGACCCAGTACTTC
>TRBJ1-4|TRBV11-2|TRBD1|-
CASSLRRGQGTNEKLFF
TGTGCCAGCAGCTTAAGAAGGGGACAGGGAACTAATGAAAAACTGTTTTTT
>TRBJ1-6|TRBV18|TRBD1|-
CASSLSVPGQGSPLHF
TGTGCCAGCTCACTCTCCGTCCCGGGACAGGGATCACCCCTCCACTTT
>TRBJ2-3|TRBV2|-|-
CASRNQGGRTDTQYF
TGTGCCAGCAGAAACCAGGGAGGACGCACAGATACGCAGTATTTT
>TRBJ2-7|TRBV30|TRBD1|-
CAWSVVTGGSEQYF
TGTGCCTGGAGTGTTGTGACAGGGGGAAGCGAGCAGTACTTC
>TRBJ2-1|TRBV28|-|few
CASSSERLVLIEQFF
TGTGCCAGCAGTTCAGAGAGACTAGTTCTGATTGAGCAGTTCTTC
>TRBJ1-2|TRBV7-8|-|-
CASSLVRAGNYGYTF
TGTGCCAGCAGCTTAGTTCGAGCAGGGAACTATGGCTACACCTTC
>TRBJ2-7|TRBV6-5|-|few
CASSSTGSFSYEQYF
TGTGCCAGCAGTTCAACAGGGAGTTTCTCGTACGAGCAGTACTTC
>TRBJ2-1|TRBV19|-|-
CASSIADRKIYNEQFF
TGTGCCAGTAGTATAGCCGACAGGAAAATCTACAATGAGCAGTTCTTC
>TRBJ2-1|TRBV19|TRBD1|-
CASSFQGASQGEQFF
TGTGCCAGTAGTTTTCAGGGGGCTAGTCAAGGTGAGCAGTTCTTC
>TRBJ2-1|TRBV4-1|TRBD2|once
CASSPRRLAGLSDNEQFF
TGCGCCAGCAGCCCAAGACGTCTAGCGGGCCTCTCGGACAATGAGCAGTTCTTC
>TRBJ2-4|TRBV28|-|-
CASSLPGVAKNIQYF
TGTGCCAGCAGTTTGCCGGGAGTAGCCAAAAACATTCAGTACTTC
>TRBJ2-2|TRBV5-1|-|-
CASSLAGPNTGELFF
TGCGCCAGCAGCTTGGCAGGGCCGAACACCGGGGAGCTGTTTTTT
>TRBJ1-3|TRBV7-2|-|-
CASSLVSPNTIYF
TGTGCCAGCAGCTTAGTCTCCCCTAACACCATATATTTT
>TRBJ1-2|TRBV7-8|-|-
CASSLEGGPRNYGYTF
TGTGCCAGCAGCTTAGAGGGGGGGCCCCGGAACTATGGCTACACCTTC
>TRBJ2-7|TRBV11-2|-|-
CASSLDRAHEQYF
TGTGCCAGCAGCTTAGACAGGGCTCACGAGCAGTACTTC
>TRBJ2-7|TRBV15|TRBD2|-
CATSREGTSAYEQYF
TGTGCCACCAGCAGAGAAGGGACTAGCGCTTACGAGCAGTACTTC
>TRBJ2-7|TRBV4-2|-|-
CASSLGQSITYEQYF
TGTGCCAGCAGCCTAGGACAGTCAATTACCTACGAGCAGTACTTC
>TRBJ2-2|TRBV5-1|TRBD1|-
CASSLTGADTGELFF
TGCGCCAGCAGCCTGACAGGGGCCGACACCGGGGAGCTGTTTTTT
>TRBJ1-2|TRBV29-1|-|few
CSVETWWTAYGYTF
TGCAGCGTTGAAACTTGGTGGACAGCCTATGGCTACACCTTC
>TRBJ2-3|TRBV7-9|-|-
CASSLVWGGGTDTQYF
TGTGCCAGCAGCTTAGTGTGGGGCGGGGGCACAGATACGCAGTATTTT
>TRBJ2-1|TRBV27|TRBD2|-
CASSLGREGTYNEQFF
TGTGCCAGCAGTTTAGGACGGGAGGGGACCTACAATGAGCAGTTCTTC
>TRBJ2-2|TRBV2|-|-
CATGLNTGELFF
TGTGCGACAGGACTCAACACCGGGGAGCTGTTTTTT
>TRBJ2-3|TRBV24-1|TRBD2|-
CATSGILAGGLSSTDTQYF
TGTGCCACCAGTGGTATACTAGCGGGGGGCCTTTCTAGCACAGATACGCAGTATTTT
>TRBJ1-1|TRBV30|-|-
CAWSGTEAFF
TGTGCCTGGAGCGGGACTGAAGCTTTCTTT
>TRBJ1-2|TRBV28|-|-
CASRVTLDSPGYTF
TGTGCCAGCAGGGTCACCCTGGACAGTCCTGGCTACACCTTC
>TRBJ1-2|TRBV7-2|TRBD1|-
CASSDPGQGGGYGYTF
TGTGCCAGCAGCGACCCGGGACAGGGAGGAGGCTATGGCTACACCTTC